The 26 T cell receptor beta chains given below trace back to one sample, sequenced in a study of T-cell memory formation after mild COVID-19. TCRdb reprocessed the 5' RACE reads with MiXCR, giving one entry per CDR3 protein. The data contain about 180,000 distinct CDR3 sequences, approximately 18% of them singletons. The source material was PBMCs or a T cell subset sorted from them (not recorded which). The source of these receptors is a man aged 18 to 30 who had mild COVID-19 (a few samples of this study predate the infection). Cell type and time point are not known.

This clonotype was counted only a few times. V is TRBV5-1 and J is TRBJ1-2; D remains unclear. V was pared by 2 bases and J by 4 bases, with 12 bases between. CDR1 and CDR2 (germline): SGHRS, YFSETQ. The CDR3 loop spans 14 amino acids. CDR3 sequence: CASSLGLLSYGYTF. CDR3 coding DNA: TGCGCCAGCAGCTTAGGGCTTTTGAGCTATGGCTACACCTTC. Supplemented by reference TRBV5-1 and TRBJ1-2, the full variable domain reads KAGVTQTPRYLIKTRGQQVTLSCSPISGHRSVSWYQQTPGQGLQFLFEYFSETQRNKGNFPGRFSGRQFSNSRSEMNVSTLELGDSALYLCASSLGLLSYGYTFGSGTRLTVV.

This clonotype was observed at least ten times. This chain links TRBV7-6 with TRBJ1-5; D is unresolved. Trimming took 0 bases from V and 0 from J, leaving 9 bases between them. The length of the CDR3 is 16 residues. Germline CDR1 reads SGHVS; CDR2 reads FNYEAQ. In DNA, the CDR3 is TGTGCCAGCAGCTTAGCGGGCGGTAATAGCAATCAGCCCCAGCATTTT. Its protein product is CASSLAGGNSNQPQHF.

The J gene is TRBJ1-2, the V gene TRBV28; D is perhaps TRBD1 (6 bases). The CDR3 length is 14 residues. The germline V gene has CDR1 MDHEN and CDR2 SYDVKM. V was pared by 4 bases and J by 1 base, with 10 bases between. CDR3 coding DNA: TGTGCCAGCAGTTATACAGGGCTTAACTATGGCTACACCTTC. It yields the protein CASSYTGLNYGYTF.

This chain joins TRBV12-3 or TRBV12-4 and TRBJ1-2, with D perhaps TRBD1 (5 bases). V was pared by 5 bases and J by 13 bases, with 14 bases between. CDR3 length: 11 residues. The CDR3 coding sequence is TGTGCCAGCAGTCCCCAGGGCTCCGGCACCTTC. This encodes CASSPQGSGTF.

There are a few counts of this clonotype. The chain joins TRBV4-1 to TRBJ2-7; D unresolved. Germline values: CDR1 MGHRA, CDR2 YSYEKL. The ends were cut back, 0 bases at V and 0 bases at J, with 6 bases in the middle. The CDR3 runs to 14 residues. The CDR3 loop reads CASSQDPDSYEQYF. The CDR3 region has the DNA TGCGCCAGCAGCCAAGACCCGGACTCCTACGAGCAGTACTTC.

The genes are TRBV11-2 and TRBJ2-6; D might be TRBD1 (6 bases). The germline V gene has CDR1 SGHAT and CDR2 FQNNGV. The V end lost 5 bases, the J end lost 0 bases, and 17 bases lay between the germline ends. The CDR3 is 18 residues long. In DNA, the CDR3 is TGTGCCAGCAGCCCAGATCACCAGGGGAGCTCTGGGGCCAACGTCCTGACTTTC. Encoded protein: CASSPDHQGSSGANVLTF.

The chain recombines TRBV4-2 with TRBJ1-2; 7 bases are a match to TRBD1. Germline trimming cut 0 bases from V and 4 bases from J; bases unmatched to any gene: 8. The V gene's germline CDR1 is LGHNA and CDR2 YNFKEQ. The CDR3 has 16 amino acids. CDR3: CASSQDTTGRSYGYTF. The CDR3 nucleotides read TGTGCCAGCAGCCAAGATACGACAGGGCGGTCCTATGGCTACACCTTC.

The J gene is TRBJ2-3, the V gene TRBV5-1; 9 bases fit TRBD2. With 0 bases clipped from V and 5 bases from J, the junction kept 7 bases outside the gene matches. The germline V gene encodes CDR1 SGHRS and CDR2 YFSETQ. The CDR3 covers 16 residues. This CDR3 reads CASSLEGGGAGDTQYF. The CDR3 bases are TGCGCCAGCAGCTTGGAAGGCGGGGGGGCTGGAGATACGCAGTATTTT.

The chain is built from TRBV20-1 and TRBJ1-5; D possibly corresponds to TRBD1 (5 bases). The length of the CDR3 is 12 residues. Germline-derived CDR1 and CDR2 are DFQATT and SNEGSKA (reference sequence). V was shortened by 3 bases and J by 7 bases, with 10 bases between the two germline ends. CDR3 bases: TGCAGTGCTAGGTCAGGGTTGCAGCCCCAGCATTTT. This codes for CSARSGLQPQHF.

This chain joins TRBV5-1 and TRBJ2-3; D is ambiguous. CDR3 length equals 16 residues. The V end lost 0 bases, the J end lost 2 bases, and 13 bases lay between the germline ends. Germline CDR1 reads SGHRS; CDR2 reads YFSETQ. CDR3 residues: CASSLGIGPNTDTQYF. The CDR3 DNA reads TGCGCCAGCAGCTTGGGGATTGGCCCCAACACAGATACGCAGTATTTT.

The chain employs TRBV11-2 and TRBJ2-5; D is possibly TRBD1 (7 bases). The V and J ends lost 5 bases and 5 bases respectively, with 12 bases between them. The CDR3 has 13 residues. The germline gives CDR1 SGHAT, CDR2 FQNNGV. The CDR3: CASSQGGAETQYF. The CDR3 DNA reads as TGTGCCAGCAGCCAGGGGGGCGCGGAGACCCAGTACTTC. Variable domain in full (rest from reference TRBV11-2 and TRBJ2-5): EAGVAQSPRYKIIEKRQSVAFWCNPISGHATLYWYQQILGQGPKLLIQFQNNGVVDDSQLPKDRFSAERLKGVDSTLKIQPAKLEDSAVYLCASSQGGAETQYFGPGTRLLVL.

The gene calls are TRBV27 and TRBJ2-3; tentatively, D is TRBD2 (6 bases). The germline V gene encodes CDR1 MNHEY and CDR2 SMNVEV (reference sequence). Deletions cut 6 bases from V and 0 bases from J, with 16 bases between. The CDR3 sequence is 16 residues long. CDR3 DNA sequence: TGTGCCAGCAGCCCAGGAACGGGAGCTAGCACAGATACGCAGTATTTT. Its translation is CASSPGTGASTDTQYF.

The rearrangement uses TRBV5-1 and TRBJ2-5, with 10 bases matching TRBD1. The CDR3 is 16 residues long. Per the germline V gene, CDR1 is SGHRS and CDR2 is YFSETQ. The ends lost 4 bases at V and 2 bases at J; junction bases unmatched: 8. The CDR3 nucleotides read TGCGCCAGCAGCCCGACCCGGACAGGGGGACAAGAGACCCAGTACTTC. It yields the protein CASSPTRTGGQETQYF.

This clonotype was seen repeatedly, ten times or more. This chain links TRBV5-4 with TRBJ2-7; 9 bases map to TRBD1. Per the germline V gene, CDR1 is SGHNT and CDR2 is YYREEE (reference sequence). Trimming at V came to 4 bases and at J to 4 bases, leaving 9 bases not matched to a gene. This CDR3 is 15 amino acids long. CDR3 DNA: TGTGCCAGCAGCCTACCTGGGACAGGGACATACGAGCAGTACTTC. Amino acids: CASSLPGTGTYEQYF.

This clonotype was observed a few times. A junction end diverges from the germline sequence, so it may reflect a read error. The chain employs TRBV12-5 and TRBJ2-3, with a weak D call TRBD1 (5 bases). The CDR3 covers 17 residues. Germline V lookup: CDR1 LGHNT, CDR2 FRNRAP. DNA for the CDR3: TGTGCTAGTGCTCCGCAGTGGGGCAGGGCTTTCACAAATACGCAGTATTTT. As protein: CASAPQWGRAFTNTQYF.

This clonotype has a count of ten or more. V usage is TRBV25-1 and J usage is TRBJ2-1; possibly TRBD2 for D (6 bases). Germline CDR1 and CDR2: MGHDK and SYGVNS. V was trimmed by 4 bases and J by 3 bases, leaving 19 bases between them. The CDR3 runs to 17 residues. The CDR3 sequence is CASSGPWGENLYNEQFF. The CDR3 DNA reads as TGTGCCAGCAGTGGACCTTGGGGGGAGAATCTCTACAATGAGCAGTTCTTC.

This clonotype occurred many times. The CDR3 nucleotides read TGCGCCAGCAGCTTGGCGGGGACATTTCAAGAGACCCAGTACTTC. It specifies CASSLAGTFQETQYF. The chain is built from TRBV5-1 and TRBJ2-5; D perhaps matches TRBD1 (6 bases). This CDR3 has 15 residues. The V gene lost 0 bases and the J gene lost 2 bases, with 11 bases spanning the gap. The germline CDR1 and CDR2 sequences are SGHRS and YFSETQ.

The chain joins TRBV6-2 or TRBV6-3 to TRBJ2-7; D is unresolved. The CDR3 has 14 amino acids. Trimming removed 5 bases from V and 0 bases from J, with 11 bases in between. Germline V gene data show CDR1 as MNHEY and CDR2 as SVGEGT. CDR3 bases: TGTGCCAGCAGTCGAGCAGGTCGCTCCTACGAGCAGTACGTC. Translated, it gives CASSRAGRSYEQYV.

This clonotype turned up a few times. V gene TRBV6-1 combines with J gene TRBJ2-2; maybe TRBD2 (5 bases). Deletions cut 1 base from V and 4 bases from J, with 10 bases between. CDR1 MNHNS and CDR2 SASEGT come from the germline V gene. The CDR3 consists of 15 residues. The CDR3 nucleotides read TGTGCCAGCAGTGAAGGAGCGGCGGGCACCGGGGAGCTGTTTTTT. Translated: CASSEGAAGTGELFF.

This clonotype was detected only a few times. This chain uses TRBV28 with TRBJ2-2; TRBD1 matches at 8 bases. With 6 bases clipped from V and 8 bases from J, the junction kept 17 bases outside the gene matches. Germline CDR1 MDHEN, CDR2 SYDVKM. The CDR3 runs to 17 residues. CDR3 nucleotides: TGTGCCAGCAGCCCCACTCTTGGTGGACAGGGTTCAGGGGAGCTGTTTTTT. It specifies CASSPTLGGQGSGELFF.

The chain links TRBV20-1 to TRBJ2-3; tentatively, D is TRBD1 or TRBD2 (6 bases each). CDR1 and CDR2 from the germline V gene are DFQATT and SNEGSKA (reference sequence). Trimming shortened V by 6 bases and J by 0 bases, and 22 bases separated the two germline ends. This CDR3 region has 17 residues. The CDR3 nucleotides are TGCAGTGCACTCACCGCCGGGGGCAGCCCTAGCACAGATACGCAGTATTTT. As protein: CSALTAGGSPSTDTQYF.

The chain is built from TRBV6-2 or TRBV6-3 and TRBJ1-5; D not certain. V lost 2 bases to trimming and J lost 10 bases, with 15 bases between them. The length of the CDR3 is 14 residues. CDR1 and CDR2 from the germline V gene are MNHEY and SVGEGT. Here the CDR3 reads CASSYVRGTGPQHF. For the CDR3, the DNA is TGTGCCAGCAGTTACGTCCGGGGTACGGGACCCCAGCATTTT.

The chain links TRBV10-3 to TRBJ2-3, with 9 bases identical to TRBD2. Trimming at V came to 11 bases and at J to 0 bases, leaving 18 bases not matched to a gene. The CDR3 spans 18 residues. The germline V gene encodes CDR1 ENHRY and CDR2 SYGVKD. As DNA, the CDR3 is TGTGCCTCCCTGGAGGGGTGGCTAGCGGGGACAAGCACAGATACGCAGTATTTT. Translated, it gives CASLEGWLAGTSTDTQYF.

This clonotype has just a few counts. This chain uses TRBV7-2 with TRBJ2-7, with TRBD1 matching over 8 bases. The V gene end was trimmed by 5 bases and the J gene end by 3 bases; junction bases not matched to a gene: 6. Germline V CDR1 and CDR2: SGHTA, FQGNSA. The CDR3 contains 14 residues. CDR3 amino acids: CASSTRTGSYEQYF. The CDR3 nucleotides are TGTGCCAGCAGCACACGGACAGGGAGCTACGAGCAGTACTTC.

This clonotype occurred a few times. The chain has TRBV20-1 and TRBJ2-2, with TRBD1 matching 8 bases. The V gene's germline CDR1 is DFQATT and CDR2 SNEGSKA (reference sequence). The CDR3 has 16 amino acids. Unmatched junction bases numbered 6, after V lost 0 bases and J lost 3 bases. The CDR3 protein is CSARDLRGPYTGELFF. The CDR3 DNA follows: TGCAGTGCTAGAGATCTCAGGGGGCCATACACCGGGGAGCTGTTTTTT.

This clonotype has a count of ten or more. The chain carries TRBV5-6 and TRBJ1-6; TRBD1 is a possible D gene (5 bases). The CDR3 extends over 12 amino acids. The V end lost 3 bases, the J end lost 11 bases, and 9 bases lay between the germline ends. Germline CDR1 is SGHDT and CDR2 is YYEEEE. CDR3 sequence (DNA): TGTGCCAGCAGCTCCCGGGGACCACCCCTCCACTTT. Protein: CASSSRGPPLHF.